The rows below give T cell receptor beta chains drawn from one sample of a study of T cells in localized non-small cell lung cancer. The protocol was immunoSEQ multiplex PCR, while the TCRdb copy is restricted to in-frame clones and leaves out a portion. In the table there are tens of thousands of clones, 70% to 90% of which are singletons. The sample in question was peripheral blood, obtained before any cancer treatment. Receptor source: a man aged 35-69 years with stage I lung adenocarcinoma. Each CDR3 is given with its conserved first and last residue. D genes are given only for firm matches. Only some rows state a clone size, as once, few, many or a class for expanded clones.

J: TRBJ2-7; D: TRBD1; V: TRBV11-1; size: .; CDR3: CASSLLWDRNYEQYF
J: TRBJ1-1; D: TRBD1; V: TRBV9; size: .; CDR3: CASSTGQGHTEAFF
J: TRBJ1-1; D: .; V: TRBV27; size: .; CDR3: CASSFFGGRTEAFF
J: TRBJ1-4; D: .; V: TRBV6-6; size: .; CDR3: CASSYGQLNEKLFF
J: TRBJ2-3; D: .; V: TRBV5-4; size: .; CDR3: CASSWGPGASTDTQYF
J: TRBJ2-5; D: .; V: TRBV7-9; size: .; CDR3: CASSLSGFQYF
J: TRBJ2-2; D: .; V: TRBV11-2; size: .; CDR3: CASSSDTGELFF
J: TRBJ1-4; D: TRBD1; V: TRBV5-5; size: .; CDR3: CASSLARQGTTNEKLFF
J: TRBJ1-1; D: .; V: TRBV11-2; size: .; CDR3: CASSFGPGRLEAFF
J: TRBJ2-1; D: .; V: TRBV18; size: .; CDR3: CASSPSLGEGEQFF
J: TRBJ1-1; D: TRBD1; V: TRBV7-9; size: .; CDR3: CASSLGGTGVNEAFF
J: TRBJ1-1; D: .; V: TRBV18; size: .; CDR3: CASSGTQNTEAFF
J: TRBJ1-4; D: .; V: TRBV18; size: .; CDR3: CASSPKAEKLFF
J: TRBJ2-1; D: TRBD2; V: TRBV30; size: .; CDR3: CAWSVRSGRAIHEQFF
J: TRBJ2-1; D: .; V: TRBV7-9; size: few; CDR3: CASSILDPGSYNEQFF
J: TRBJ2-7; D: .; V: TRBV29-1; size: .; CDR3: CSVIGAGGLSYEQYF
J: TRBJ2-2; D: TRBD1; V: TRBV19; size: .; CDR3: CASSGRDRGPGELFF
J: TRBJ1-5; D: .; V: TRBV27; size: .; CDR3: CASSLIQGKGGQPQHF
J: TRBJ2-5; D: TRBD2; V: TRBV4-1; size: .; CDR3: CASSQEPAGTKETQYF
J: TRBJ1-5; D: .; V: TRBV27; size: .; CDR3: CASSPGSNQPQHF
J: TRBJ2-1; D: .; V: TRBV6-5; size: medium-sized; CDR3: CASRRNNEQFF
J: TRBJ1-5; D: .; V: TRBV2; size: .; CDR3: CASRADYNQPQHF
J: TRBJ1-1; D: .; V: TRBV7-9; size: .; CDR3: CASSLSGEITEAFF
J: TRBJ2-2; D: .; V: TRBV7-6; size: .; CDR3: CASSYTVGPTGELFF
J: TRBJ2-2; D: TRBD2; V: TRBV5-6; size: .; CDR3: CASSPGLAEPNTGELFF
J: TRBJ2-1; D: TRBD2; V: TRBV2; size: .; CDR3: CASSLAGGRNEQFF
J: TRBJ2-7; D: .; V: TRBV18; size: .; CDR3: CASSPGGYEQYF
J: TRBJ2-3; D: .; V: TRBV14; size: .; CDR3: CASSPRGRVSTDTQYF
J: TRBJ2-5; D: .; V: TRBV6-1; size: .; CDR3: CASSEDASRATQYF
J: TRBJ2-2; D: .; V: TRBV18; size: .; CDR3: CASSMVTNTGELFF
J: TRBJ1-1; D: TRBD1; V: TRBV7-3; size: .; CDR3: CASSSDRDGEAFF
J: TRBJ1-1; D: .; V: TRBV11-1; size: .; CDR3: CASSLARSRGDLYTEAFF
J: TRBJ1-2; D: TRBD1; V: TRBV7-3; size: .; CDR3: CASSPDRGRGYTF
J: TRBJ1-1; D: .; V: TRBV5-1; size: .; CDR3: CASSLLVLGDTEAFF
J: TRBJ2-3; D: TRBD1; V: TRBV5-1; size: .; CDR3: CASSSTGGVMADTQYF
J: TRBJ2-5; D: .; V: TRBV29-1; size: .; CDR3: CSVERSPQETQYF
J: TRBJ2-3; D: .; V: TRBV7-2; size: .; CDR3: CASSFDRTDTQYF
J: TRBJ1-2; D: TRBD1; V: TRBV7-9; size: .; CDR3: CASSSGQGAGNRFYGYTF
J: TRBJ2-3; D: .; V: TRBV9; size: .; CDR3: CASAVAITDTQYF
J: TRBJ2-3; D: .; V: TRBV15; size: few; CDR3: CATGRDTDTQYF
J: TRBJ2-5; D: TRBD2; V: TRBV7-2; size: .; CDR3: CASSTRTSGFGRETQYF
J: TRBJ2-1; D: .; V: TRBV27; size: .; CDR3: CASSARYNEQFF
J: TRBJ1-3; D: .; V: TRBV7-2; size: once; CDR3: CASSLVAGSSGNTIYF
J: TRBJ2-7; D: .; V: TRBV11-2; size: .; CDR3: CASSLEWRTGKGYEQYF
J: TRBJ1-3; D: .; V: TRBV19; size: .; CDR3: CASSRRTGFSGNTIYF
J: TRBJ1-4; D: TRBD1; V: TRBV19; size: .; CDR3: CASSEGEHRGPLTF
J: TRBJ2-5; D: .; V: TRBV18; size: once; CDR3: CASSPAGGKTQYF
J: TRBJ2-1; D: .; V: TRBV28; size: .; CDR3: CASSLLGGNEQFF
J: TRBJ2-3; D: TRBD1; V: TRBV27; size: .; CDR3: CASSLPGTGSTDTQYF
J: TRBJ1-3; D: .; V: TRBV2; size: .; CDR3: CASSEGTGNTIYF
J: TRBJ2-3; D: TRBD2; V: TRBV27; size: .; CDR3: CASSPMGGSTDTQYF
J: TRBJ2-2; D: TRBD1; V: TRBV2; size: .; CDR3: CASRTGPTGELFF
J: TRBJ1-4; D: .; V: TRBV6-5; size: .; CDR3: CASSYAGTWTNEKLFF
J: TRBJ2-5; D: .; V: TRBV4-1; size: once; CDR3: CASSQDQGGTQYF
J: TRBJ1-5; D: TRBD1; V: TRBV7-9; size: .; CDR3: CASSSDRGQPQHF
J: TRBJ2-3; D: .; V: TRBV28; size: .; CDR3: CASSPTSYTQYF
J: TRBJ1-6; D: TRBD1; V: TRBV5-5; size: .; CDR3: CASSLEGQEYSPLHF
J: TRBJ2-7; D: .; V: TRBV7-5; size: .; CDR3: CARRPTSGRDYEQYF
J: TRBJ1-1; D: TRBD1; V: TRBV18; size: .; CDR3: CASSPNRGAGTEAFF
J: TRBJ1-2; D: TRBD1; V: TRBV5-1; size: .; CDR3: CASRPGTDGGYTF